What follows are 8 T cell receptor beta chains derived from one specimen sequenced in a study of early T cells in non-severe SARS-CoV-2 infection. Each CDR3 protein is one row after TCRdb ran MiXCR on the 5' RACE reads. The profile shows 55,000 to 80,000 distinct CDR3 sequences, about 9.9% of them singletons. The sample was whole blood. The receptor set was obtained from an adult who was a healthcare worker with PCR-confirmed SARS-CoV-2 infection or an uninfected control (not recorded which).

This clonotype was counted ten times or more. The chain carries TRBV5-1 and TRBJ1-2; no definite D call. This CDR3 region has 14 residues. V gave up 0 bases and J gave up 0 bases, with 6 bases separating them. In germline, CDR1 is SGHRS, CDR2 YFSETQ. Written as DNA, the CDR3 is TGCGCCAGCAGCTTGGCTCTAGCTAACTATGGCTACACCTTC. It specifies CASSLALANYGYTF.

A remark on this clonotype: An end of the junction differs from the germline gene, which may be a read error. The chain recombines TRBV5-5 with TRBJ2-5; no firm D call. The CDR3 spans 16 residues. From germline, CDR1 is SGHKS and CDR2 YYEKEE (reference sequence). The CDR3 DNA sequence: TGTGTCAGCAGCTTTATTTCGGGCCCTCGGGAAGAGACCCAGTACTTC. Protein product: CVSSFISGPREETQYF.

This clonotype was seen repeatedly, ten times or more. This chain connects TRBV19 to TRBJ1-5; 9 positions agree with TRBD1. The CDR3 is made up of 14 amino acids. The germline gives CDR1 LNHDA, CDR2 SQIVND (reference sequence). V was pared by 5 bases and J by 7 bases, with 6 bases of the junction left unmatched. CDR3 in DNA: TGTGCCAGTAGTCCACAGGGGGCTAACCAGCCCCAGCATTTT. Protein product: CASSPQGANQPQHF. The variable domain in full, with the rest retrieved from reference TRBV19 and TRBJ1-5, is DGGITQSPKYLFRKEGQNVTLSCEQNLNHDAMYWYRQDPGQGLRLIYYSQIVNDFQKGDIAEGYSVSREKKESFPLTVTSAQKNPTAFYLCASSPQGANQPQHFGDGTRLSIL.

The table lists this clonotype with many counts. The chain employs TRBV4-1 and TRBJ1-1; weak D call: TRBD1 (6 bases). The germline CDR1 and CDR2 sequences are MGHRA and YSYEKL. CDR3 length: 13 residues. The germline V and J ends were trimmed by 1 base and 4 bases, with 7 bases remaining between them. CDR3 sequence (DNA): TGCGCCAGCAGCCAAGTCAGGGGCACTGAAGCTTTCTTT. It codes for CASSQVRGTEAFF.

This clonotype was observed many times. The chain has TRBV12-3 or TRBV12-4 and TRBJ2-2, with 8 bases aligning to TRBD1. The CDR3 loop spans 16 amino acids. Unmatched junction bases numbered 9, after V lost 6 bases and J lost 3 bases. As DNA, the CDR3 is TGTGCCAGCAGCCCCGGACAGGGAAGTTACACCGGGGAGCTGTTTTTT. Residues: CASSPGQGSYTGELFF.

The table lists this clonotype with many counts. This sequence joins TRBV9 and TRBJ2-3; the D gene is possibly TRBD2 (5 bases). Trimming removed 0 bases from V and 0 bases from J, with 17 bases in between. The CDR3 consists of 18 residues. Germline CDR1 and CDR2: SGDLS and YYNGEE. For the CDR3, the DNA is TGTGCCAGCAGCGTAGGGATGGGGAGTTACCTTAGCACAGATACGCAGTATTTT. It specifies CASSVGMGSYLSTDTQYF.

The rearrangement links TRBV7-9 to TRBJ2-5; no firm D call. The CDR3 runs 16 residues. Looked up from germline, CDR1 is SEHNR and CDR2 is FQNEAQ (reference sequence). V was clipped by 4 bases and J by 0 bases, with 15 bases between them. The CDR3 nucleotides read TGTGCCAGCAGCTCCACACTCCATCCACACCAAGAGACCCAGTACTTC. It is translated as CASSSTLHPHQETQYF. Complete variable domain (other parts from reference TRBV7-9 and TRBJ2-5): DTGVSQNPRHKITKRGQNVTFRCDPISEHNRLYWYRQTLGQGPEFLTYFQNEAQLEKSRLLSDRFSAERPKGSFSTLEIQRTEQGDSAMYLCASSSTLHPHQETQYFGPGTRLLVL.

The rearrangement joins TRBV20-1 to TRBJ1-5; maybe TRBD1 (6 bases). Germline V gene lookup returns CDR1 DFQATT and CDR2 SNEGSKA (reference sequence). The CDR3 totals 15 residues. The V gene lost 4 bases and the J gene lost 1 base, with 14 bases spanning the gap. The CDR3, as DNA: TGCAGTGCTAATCGGGGGGCAAGGAGCAATCAGCCCCAGCATTTT. Amino acids: CSANRGARSNQPQHF.